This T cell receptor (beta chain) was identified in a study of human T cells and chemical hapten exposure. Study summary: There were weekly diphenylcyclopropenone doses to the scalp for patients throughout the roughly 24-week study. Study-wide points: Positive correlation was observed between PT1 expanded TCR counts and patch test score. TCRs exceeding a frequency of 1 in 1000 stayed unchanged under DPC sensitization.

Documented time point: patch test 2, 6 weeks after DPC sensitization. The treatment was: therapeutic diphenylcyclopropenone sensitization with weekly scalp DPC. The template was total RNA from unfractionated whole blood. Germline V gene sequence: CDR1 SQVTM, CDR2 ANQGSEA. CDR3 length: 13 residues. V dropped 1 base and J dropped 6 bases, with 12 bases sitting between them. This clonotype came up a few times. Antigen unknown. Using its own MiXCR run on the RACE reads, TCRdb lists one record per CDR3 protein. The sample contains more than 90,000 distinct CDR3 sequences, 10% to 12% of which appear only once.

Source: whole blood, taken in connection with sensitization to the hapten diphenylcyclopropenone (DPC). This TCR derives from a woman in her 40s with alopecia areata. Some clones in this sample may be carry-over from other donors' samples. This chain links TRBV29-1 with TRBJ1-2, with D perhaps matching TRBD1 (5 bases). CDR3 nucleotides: TGCAGCGTTGAAGGCGCCGAGGGGCATGGCTACACCTTC. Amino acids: CSVEGAEGHGYTF.